One sample yielded the 5 T cell receptor beta chains listed below, sequenced in a study of control samples from healthy donors and cancer patients. Produced via immunoSEQ multiplex PCR; TCRdb's table is partial and in-frame only. Here the sample spans about 61,000 clones, 90% being singletons. Sequencing used PBMCs. The receptors originated from a man aged 55-75 years with colorectal cancer.

This clone is a singleton in its sample. The chain has TRBV30 and TRBJ1-5; a weak D match, TRBD1 (6 bases). The germline gives CDR1 GTSNPN, CDR2 SVGIG (reference sequence). V dropped 2 bases and J dropped 5 bases, with 10 bases sitting between them. The CDR3 extends over 13 amino acids. In DNA form, the CDR3 reads TGTGCCTGGAGTTTAAGGGGGGATCAGCCCCAGCATTTT. It specifies CAWSLRGDQPQHF.

V gene TRBV19 combines with J gene TRBJ2-1, with 12 nucleotides matching TRBD2. CDR1 is LNHDA, CDR2 SQIVND, per germline (reference sequence). Trimming took 3 bases from V and 8 from J; bases not matched to a gene: 8. This CDR3 has 16 residues. CDR3 residues: CASSMASGGAGHEQFF. CDR3 DNA: TGTGCCAGTAGTATGGCTAGCGGGGGGGCCGGGCATGAGCAGTTCTTC. The entire variable domain, with the rest obtained from reference TRBV19 and TRBJ2-1, is as follows: DGGITQSPKYLFRKEGQNVTLSCEQNLNHDAMYWYRQDPGQGLRLIYYSQIVNDFQKGDIAEGYSVSREKKESFPLTVTSAQKNPTAFYLCASSMASGGAGHEQFFGPGTRLTVL.

The chain links TRBV7-8 to TRBJ1-6; 9 nucleotides line up with TRBD1. Germline lookup yields CDR1 SGHVS and CDR2 FQNEAQ. The CDR3 contains 15 residues. Trimming at V came to 5 bases and at J to 9 bases, leaving 8 bases not matched to a gene. CDR3 amino acids: CASSPGTGLGSPLHF. CDR3 bases: TGTGCCAGCAGCCCCGGGACAGGGCTTGGTTCACCCCTCCACTTT.

The chain uses TRBV7-8 and TRBJ1-4, with 7 bases lining up with TRBD1. The CDR3 contains 15 residues. V lost 1 base, J lost 10 bases, and 9 bases stayed unmatched. Per germline, CDR1 SGHVS and CDR2 FQNEAQ. Here the CDR3 reads CASSLDTGVWGKLFF. The CDR3 region has the DNA TGTGCCAGCAGCTTAGACACAGGGGTATGGGGAAAACTGTTTTTT.

The genes are TRBV2 and TRBJ2-6; D is unresolved. This CDR3 has 16 residues. The germline V gene encodes CDR1 SNHLY and CDR2 FYNNEI. Trimming removed 6 bases at V and 3 bases at J, with 15 bases between. The DNA for the CDR3 is TGTGCCAGCAGCGGCCGGGCCACAGTTGGGGCCAACGTCCTGACTTTC. Translated, it gives CASSGRATVGANVLTF.